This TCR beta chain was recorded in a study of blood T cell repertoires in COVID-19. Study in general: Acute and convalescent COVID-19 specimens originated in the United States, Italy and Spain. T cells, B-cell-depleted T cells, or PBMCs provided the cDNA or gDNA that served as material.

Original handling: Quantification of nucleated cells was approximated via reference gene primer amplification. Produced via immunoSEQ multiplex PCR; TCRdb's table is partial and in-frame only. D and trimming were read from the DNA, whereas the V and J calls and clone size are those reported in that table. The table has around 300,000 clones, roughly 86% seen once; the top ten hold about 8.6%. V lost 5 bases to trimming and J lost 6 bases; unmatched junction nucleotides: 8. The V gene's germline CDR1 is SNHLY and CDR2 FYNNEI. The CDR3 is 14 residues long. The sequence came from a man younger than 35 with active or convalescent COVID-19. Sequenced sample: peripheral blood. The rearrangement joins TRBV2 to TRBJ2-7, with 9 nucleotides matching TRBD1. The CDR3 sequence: CASSSQGATSEQYF. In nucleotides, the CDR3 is TGTGCCAGCAGTTCACAGGGGGCGACCTCCGAGCAGTACTTC.